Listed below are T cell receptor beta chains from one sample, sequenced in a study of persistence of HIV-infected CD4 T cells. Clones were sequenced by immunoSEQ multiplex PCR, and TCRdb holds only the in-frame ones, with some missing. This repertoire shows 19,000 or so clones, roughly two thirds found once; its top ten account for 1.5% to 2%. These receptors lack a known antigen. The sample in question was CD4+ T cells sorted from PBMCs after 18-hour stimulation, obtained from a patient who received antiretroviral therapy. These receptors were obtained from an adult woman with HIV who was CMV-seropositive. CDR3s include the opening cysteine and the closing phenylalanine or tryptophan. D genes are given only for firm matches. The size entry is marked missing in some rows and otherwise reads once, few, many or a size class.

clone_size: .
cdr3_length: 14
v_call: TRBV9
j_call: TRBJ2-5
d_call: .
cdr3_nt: TGTGCCAGCAGCGTAGGGGGGGCGGAACAGACCCAGTACTTC
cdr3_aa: CASSVGGAEQTQYF

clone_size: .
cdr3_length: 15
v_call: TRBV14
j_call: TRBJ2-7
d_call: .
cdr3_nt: TGTGCCAGCAGGGCTTCGAGGGACGGTTCCTACGAGCAGTACTTC
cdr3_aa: CASRASRDGSYEQYF

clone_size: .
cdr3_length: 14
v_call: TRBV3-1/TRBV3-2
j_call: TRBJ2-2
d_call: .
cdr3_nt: TGTGCCAGCAGCCAAGATCCACTACCCGGGGAGCTGTTTTTT
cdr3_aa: CASSQDPLPGELFF

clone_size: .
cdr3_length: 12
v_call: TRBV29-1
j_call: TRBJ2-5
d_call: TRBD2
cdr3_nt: TGCAGCGTTGAAGAAGGGAGGGTTACCCAGTACTTC
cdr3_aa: CSVEEGRVTQYF

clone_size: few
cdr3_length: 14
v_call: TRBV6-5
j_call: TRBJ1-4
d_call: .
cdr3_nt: TGTGCCAGCAGTTACGGGGGGGGAGATGAAAAACTGTTTTTT
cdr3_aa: CASSYGGGDEKLFF

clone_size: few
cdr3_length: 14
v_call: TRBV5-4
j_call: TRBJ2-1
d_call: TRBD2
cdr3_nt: TGTGCCAGCAGTCGGAGACTAGCGGTCGATGAGCAGTTCTTC
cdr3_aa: CASSRRLAVDEQFF

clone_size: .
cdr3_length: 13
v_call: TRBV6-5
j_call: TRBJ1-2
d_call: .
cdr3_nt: TGTGCCAGCTGGAACACCGGGACGCATGGCTACACCTTC
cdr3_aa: CASWNTGTHGYTF

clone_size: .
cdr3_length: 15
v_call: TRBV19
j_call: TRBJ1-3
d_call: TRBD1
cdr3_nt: TGTGCCAGTAGTTCCCTGACAGGGCTCGGAAACACCATATATTTT
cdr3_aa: CASSSLTGLGNTIYF

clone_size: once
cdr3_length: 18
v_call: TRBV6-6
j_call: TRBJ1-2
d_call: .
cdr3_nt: TGTGCCAGCAGTCCCGCGGTAGGTCAGGGAGTCGTCATAAGTGGCTACACCTTC
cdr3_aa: CASSPAVGQGVVISGYTF

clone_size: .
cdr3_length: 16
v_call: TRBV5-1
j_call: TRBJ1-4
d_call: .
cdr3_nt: TGCGCCAGCAGCTTACGCCCGGGGCGACCTAATGAAAAACTGTTTTTT
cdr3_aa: CASSLRPGRPNEKLFF

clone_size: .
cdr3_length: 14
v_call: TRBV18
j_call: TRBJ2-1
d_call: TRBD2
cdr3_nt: TGTGCCAGCTCACCCCTAGCGGGGAACAATGAGCAGTTCTTC
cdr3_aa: CASSPLAGNNEQFF

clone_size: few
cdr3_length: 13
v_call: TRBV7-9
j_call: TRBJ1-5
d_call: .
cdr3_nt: TGTGCCAGCAGCTTAATGCCAGATCAGCCCCAGCATTTT
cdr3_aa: CASSLMPDQPQHF

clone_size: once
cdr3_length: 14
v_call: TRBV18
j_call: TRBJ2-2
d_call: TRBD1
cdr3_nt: TGTGCCAGCTCGCCGGGACAGGGTAGTTGGGAGCTGTTTTTT
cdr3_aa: CASSPGQGSWELFF

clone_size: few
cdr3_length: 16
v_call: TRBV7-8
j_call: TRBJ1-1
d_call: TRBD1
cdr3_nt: TGTGCCAGCAGCTTCTCCCGTCTACAGGGGGCCACTGAAGCTTTCTTT
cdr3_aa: CASSFSRLQGATEAFF

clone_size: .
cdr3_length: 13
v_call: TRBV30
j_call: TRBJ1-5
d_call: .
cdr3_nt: TGTGCCTGGGCACGGGACAGCAATCAGCCCCAGCATTTT
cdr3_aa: CAWARDSNQPQHF

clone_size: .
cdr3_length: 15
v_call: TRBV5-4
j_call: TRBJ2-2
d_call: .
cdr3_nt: TGTGCCAGCAGCTTGCCTGACAGAAACACCGGGGAGCTGTTTTTT
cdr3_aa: CASSLPDRNTGELFF

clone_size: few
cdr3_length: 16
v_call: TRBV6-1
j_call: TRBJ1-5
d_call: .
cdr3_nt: TGTGCCAGCAGTGAAGAGGGCAGGGGTCCCAATCAGCCCCAGCATTTT
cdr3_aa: CASSEEGRGPNQPQHF

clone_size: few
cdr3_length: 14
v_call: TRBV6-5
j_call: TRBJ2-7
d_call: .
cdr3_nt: TGTGCCAGCAGAATACAGGGTCCCGCTGCCGAGCAGTACTTC
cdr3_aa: CASRIQGPAAEQYF

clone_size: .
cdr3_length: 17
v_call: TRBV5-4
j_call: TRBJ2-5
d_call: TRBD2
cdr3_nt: TGTGCCAGCAGCACCGGAGGGTCTAGCGGATCGCAAGAGACCCAGTACTTC
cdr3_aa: CASSTGGSSGSQETQYF

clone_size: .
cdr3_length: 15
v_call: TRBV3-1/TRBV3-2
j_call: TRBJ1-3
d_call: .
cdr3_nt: TGTGCCAGCAGCCAAGGCGGGATCTCTGGAAACACCATATATTTT
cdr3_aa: CASSQGGISGNTIYF

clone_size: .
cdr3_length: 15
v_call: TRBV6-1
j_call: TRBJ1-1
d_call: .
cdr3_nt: TGTGCCAGCAGTGAAGACACCCAGCGGGACACTGAAGCTTTCTTT
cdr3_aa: CASSEDTQRDTEAFF

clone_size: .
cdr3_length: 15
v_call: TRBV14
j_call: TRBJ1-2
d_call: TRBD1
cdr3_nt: TGTGCCAGCAGCCAAGGCGGGACAGGGATTGTCGGCTACACCTTC
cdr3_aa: CASSQGGTGIVGYTF

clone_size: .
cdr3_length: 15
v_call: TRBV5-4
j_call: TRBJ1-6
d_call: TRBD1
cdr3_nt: TGTGCCAGCAGCTTTGACAGGGTCGGGAATTCACCCCTCCACTTT
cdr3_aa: CASSFDRVGNSPLHF

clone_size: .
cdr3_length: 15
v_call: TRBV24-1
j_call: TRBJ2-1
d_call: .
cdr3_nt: TGTGCCACCAGTGTCTCCAGGACCCTTTACAATGAGCAGTTCTTC
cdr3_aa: CATSVSRTLYNEQFF

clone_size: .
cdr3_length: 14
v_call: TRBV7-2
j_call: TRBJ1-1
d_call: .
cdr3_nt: TGTGCCAGCAGCTTAGTCTCGAATCCATTAACCGCTTTCTTT
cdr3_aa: CASSLVSNPLTAFF

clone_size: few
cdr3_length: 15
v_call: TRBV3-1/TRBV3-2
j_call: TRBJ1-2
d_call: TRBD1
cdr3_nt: TGTGCCAGCAGCCGGACCCCCGGGACAGTGTATGGCTACACCTTC
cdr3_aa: CASSRTPGTVYGYTF

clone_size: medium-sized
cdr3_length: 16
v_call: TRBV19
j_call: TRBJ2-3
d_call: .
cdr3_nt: TGTGCCAGTAGGCCCCGTGGGGGAATTAGCACAGATACGCAGTATTTT
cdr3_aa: CASRPRGGISTDTQYF

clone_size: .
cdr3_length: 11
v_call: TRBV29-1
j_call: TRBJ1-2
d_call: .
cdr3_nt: TGCAGCGTTGGGCTCGGCTATGGCTACACCTTC
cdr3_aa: CSVGLGYGYTF

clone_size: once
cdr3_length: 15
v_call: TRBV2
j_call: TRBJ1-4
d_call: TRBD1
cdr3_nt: TGTGCCAGCAGCGCCGTTGGGACAGGGAATGAAAAACTGTTTTTT
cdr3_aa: CASSAVGTGNEKLFF

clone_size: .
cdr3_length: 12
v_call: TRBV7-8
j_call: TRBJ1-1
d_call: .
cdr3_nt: TGTGCCAGCAGCAGGGTCGGCACTGAAGCTTTCTTT
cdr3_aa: CASSRVGTEAFF

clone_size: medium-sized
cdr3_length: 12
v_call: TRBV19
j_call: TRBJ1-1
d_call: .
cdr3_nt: TGTGCCAGTAGTACACAGGGTACTGAAGCTTTCTTT
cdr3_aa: CASSTQGTEAFF

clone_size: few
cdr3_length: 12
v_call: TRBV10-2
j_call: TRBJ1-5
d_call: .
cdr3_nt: TGCGCCAGCAGTGAGACAGTCCGGCCCCAGCATTTT
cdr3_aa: CASSETVRPQHF

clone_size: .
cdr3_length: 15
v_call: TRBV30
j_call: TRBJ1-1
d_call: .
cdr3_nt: TGTGCCTGGAGCCGGCCGCTTACAGCCCCAACTGAAGCTTTCTTT
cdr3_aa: CAWSRPLTAPTEAFF

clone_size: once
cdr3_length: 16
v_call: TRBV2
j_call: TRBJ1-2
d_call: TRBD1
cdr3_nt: TGTGCCAGCAGCGGGCGGGACAGGGACGGTAACTATGGCTACACCTTC
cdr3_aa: CASSGRDRDGNYGYTF

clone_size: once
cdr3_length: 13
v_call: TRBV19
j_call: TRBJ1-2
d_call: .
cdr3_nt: TGTGCCAGTAGTATACGGCAGGGGTCGGGCTACACCTTC
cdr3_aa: CASSIRQGSGYTF

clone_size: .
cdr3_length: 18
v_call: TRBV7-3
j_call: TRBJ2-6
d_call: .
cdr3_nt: TGTGCCAGCAGCTTAGGTAGTTTGGGGCGTAAGGGGGCCAACGTCCTGACTTTC
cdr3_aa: CASSLGSLGRKGANVLTF

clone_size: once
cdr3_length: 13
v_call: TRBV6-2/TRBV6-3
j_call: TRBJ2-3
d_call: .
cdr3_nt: TGTGCCAGCAGTAGACCTAGGACAGATACGCAGTATTTT
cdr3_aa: CASSRPRTDTQYF

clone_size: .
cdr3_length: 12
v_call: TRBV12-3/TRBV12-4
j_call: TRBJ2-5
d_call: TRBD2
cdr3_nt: TGTGCCGGCGGCTATTCGGGAGGGACCCAGTACTTC
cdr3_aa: CAGGYSGGTQYF

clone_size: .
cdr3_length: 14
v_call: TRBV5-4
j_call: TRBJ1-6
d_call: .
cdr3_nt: TGTGCCAGCAGCCAAGGTGGGAATAATTCACCCCTCCACTTT
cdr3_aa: CASSQGGNNSPLHF

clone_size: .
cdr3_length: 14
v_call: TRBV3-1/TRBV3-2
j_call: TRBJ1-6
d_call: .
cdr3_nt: TGTGCCAGCAGGATGATCCACAACGATTCACCCCTCCACTTT
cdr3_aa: CASRMIHNDSPLHF

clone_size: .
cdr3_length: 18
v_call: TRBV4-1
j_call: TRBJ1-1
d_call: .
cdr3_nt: TGCGCCAGCAGCCAAGGACCGCTGGGACGCAAAATGAACACTGAAGCTTTCTTT
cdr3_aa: CASSQGPLGRKMNTEAFF

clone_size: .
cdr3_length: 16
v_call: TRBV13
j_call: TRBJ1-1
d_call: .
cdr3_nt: TGTGCCAGCAGCTTAGGCCAGCTGGCGTCGAACACTGAAGCTTTCTTT
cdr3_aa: CASSLGQLASNTEAFF

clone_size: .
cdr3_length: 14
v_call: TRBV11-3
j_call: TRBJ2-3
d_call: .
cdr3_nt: TGTGCCAGCAGCTTAGGCGGGTACACAGATACGCAGTATTTT
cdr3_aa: CASSLGGYTDTQYF

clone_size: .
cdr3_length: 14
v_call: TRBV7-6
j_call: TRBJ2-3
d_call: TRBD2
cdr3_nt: TGTGCCAGCAGCGGGGTAGCGGGGGTAGATACGCAGTATTTT
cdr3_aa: CASSGVAGVDTQYF